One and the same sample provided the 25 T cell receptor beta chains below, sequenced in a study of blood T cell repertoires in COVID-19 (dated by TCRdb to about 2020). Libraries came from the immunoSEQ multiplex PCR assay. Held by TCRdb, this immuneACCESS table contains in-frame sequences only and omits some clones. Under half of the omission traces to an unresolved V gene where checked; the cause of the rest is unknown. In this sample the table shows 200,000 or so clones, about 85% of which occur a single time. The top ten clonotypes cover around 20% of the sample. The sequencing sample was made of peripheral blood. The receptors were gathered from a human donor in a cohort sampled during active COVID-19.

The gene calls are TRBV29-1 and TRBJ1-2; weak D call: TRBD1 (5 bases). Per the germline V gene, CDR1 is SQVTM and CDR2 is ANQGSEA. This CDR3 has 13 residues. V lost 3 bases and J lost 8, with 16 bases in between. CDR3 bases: TGCAGCGTTGATAGTGACAGACGAGGCGGCTACACCTTC. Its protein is CSVDSDRRGGYTF.

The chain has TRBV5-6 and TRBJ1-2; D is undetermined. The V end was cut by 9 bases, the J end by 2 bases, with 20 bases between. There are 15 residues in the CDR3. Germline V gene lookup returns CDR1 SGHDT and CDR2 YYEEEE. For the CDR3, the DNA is TGTGCCACTCTAAAAGGAGGGAGGGAAAACTATGGCTACACCTTC. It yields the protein CATLKGGRENYGYTF.

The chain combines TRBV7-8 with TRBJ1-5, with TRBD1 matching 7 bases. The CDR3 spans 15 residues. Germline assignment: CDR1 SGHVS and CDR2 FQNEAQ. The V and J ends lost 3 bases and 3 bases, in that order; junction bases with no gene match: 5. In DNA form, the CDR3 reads TGTGCCAGCAGCTTTTCCGACAGGGTCAATCAGCCCCAGCATTTT. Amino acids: CASSFSDRVNQPQHF.

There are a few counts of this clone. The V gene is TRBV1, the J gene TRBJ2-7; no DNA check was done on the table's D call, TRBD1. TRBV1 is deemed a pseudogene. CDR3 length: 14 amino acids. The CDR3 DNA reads TGCACCAGCAGCACAGGCCTTGAATCCTACGAGCAGTACTTC. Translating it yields CTSSTGLESYEQYF.

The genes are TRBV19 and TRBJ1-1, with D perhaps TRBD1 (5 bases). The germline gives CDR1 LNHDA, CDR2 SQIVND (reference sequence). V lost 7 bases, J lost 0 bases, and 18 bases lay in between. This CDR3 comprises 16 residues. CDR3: CASNPGRATVNTEAFF. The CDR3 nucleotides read TGTGCCAGTAACCCGGGCAGGGCAACGGTGAACACTGAAGCTTTCTTT.

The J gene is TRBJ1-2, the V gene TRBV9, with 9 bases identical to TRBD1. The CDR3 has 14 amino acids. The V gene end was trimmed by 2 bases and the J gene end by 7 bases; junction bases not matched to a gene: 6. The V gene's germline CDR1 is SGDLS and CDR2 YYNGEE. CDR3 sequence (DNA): TGTGCCAGCAGCGTCTCCGGGACAGGGCTTGGCTACACCTTC. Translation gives CASSVSGTGLGYTF.

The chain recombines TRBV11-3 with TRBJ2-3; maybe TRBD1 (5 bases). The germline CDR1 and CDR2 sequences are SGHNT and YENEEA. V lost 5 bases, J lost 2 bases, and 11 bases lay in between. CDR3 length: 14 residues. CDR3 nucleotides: TGTGCCAGCAGCGAGAGACAGTACACAGATACGCAGTATTTT. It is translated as CASSERQYTDTQYF.

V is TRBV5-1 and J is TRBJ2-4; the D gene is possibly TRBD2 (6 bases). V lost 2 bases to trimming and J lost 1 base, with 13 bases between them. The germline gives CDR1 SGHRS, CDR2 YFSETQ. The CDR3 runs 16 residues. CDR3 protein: CASSFLGGRAKNIQYF. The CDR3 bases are TGCGCCAGCAGCTTTCTTGGTGGGAGGGCCAAAAACATTCAGTACTTC.

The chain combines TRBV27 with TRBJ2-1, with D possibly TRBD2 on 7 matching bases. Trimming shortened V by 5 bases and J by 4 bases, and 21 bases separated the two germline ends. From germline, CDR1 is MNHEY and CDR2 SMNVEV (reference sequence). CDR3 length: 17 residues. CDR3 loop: CASSEGGGWGPYNEQFF. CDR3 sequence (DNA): TGTGCCAGCAGTGAGGGGGGGGGCTGGGGCCCTTACAATGAGCAGTTCTTC.

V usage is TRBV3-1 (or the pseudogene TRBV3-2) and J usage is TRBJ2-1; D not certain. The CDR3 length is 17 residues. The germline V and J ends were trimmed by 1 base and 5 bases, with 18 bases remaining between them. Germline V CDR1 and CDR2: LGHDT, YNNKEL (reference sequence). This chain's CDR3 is CASSQGVRVFLNNEQFF. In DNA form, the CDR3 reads TGTGCCAGCAGCCAAGGGGTTCGGGTTTTCCTCAACAATGAGCAGTTCTTC.

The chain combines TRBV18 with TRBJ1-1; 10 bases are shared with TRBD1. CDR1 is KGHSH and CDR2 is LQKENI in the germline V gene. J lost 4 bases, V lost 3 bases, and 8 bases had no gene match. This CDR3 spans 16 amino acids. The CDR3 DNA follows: TGTGCCAGCTCACCCGGGACAGGGGTTTTTAGCACTGAAGCTTTCTTT. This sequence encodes CASSPGTGVFSTEAFF.

The CDR3 coding sequence is TGTGCCTGGAACCGGGTGGATTCACCCCTCCACTTT. It yields the protein CAWNRVDSPLHF. The chain is built from TRBV30 and TRBJ1-6; unclear D gene. The CDR3 runs 12 residues. Germline V lookup: CDR1 GTSNPN, CDR2 SVGIG (reference sequence). V was pared by 4 bases and J by 8 bases, with 9 bases between.

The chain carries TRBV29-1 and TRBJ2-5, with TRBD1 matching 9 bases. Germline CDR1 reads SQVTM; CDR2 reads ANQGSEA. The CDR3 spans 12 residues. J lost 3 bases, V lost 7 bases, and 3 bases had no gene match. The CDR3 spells CSARDREETQYF. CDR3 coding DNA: TGCAGCGCTCGGGACAGGGAAGAGACCCAGTACTTC.

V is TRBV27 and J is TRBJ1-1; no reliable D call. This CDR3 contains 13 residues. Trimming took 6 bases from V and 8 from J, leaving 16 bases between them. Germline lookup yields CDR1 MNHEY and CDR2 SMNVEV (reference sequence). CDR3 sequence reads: CASRTLGVGEAFF. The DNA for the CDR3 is TGTGCCAGCAGAACTCTAGGCGTCGGGGAAGCTTTCTTT.

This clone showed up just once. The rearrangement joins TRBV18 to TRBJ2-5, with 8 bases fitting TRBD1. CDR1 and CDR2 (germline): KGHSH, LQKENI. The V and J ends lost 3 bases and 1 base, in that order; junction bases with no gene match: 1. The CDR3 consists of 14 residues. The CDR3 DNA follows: TGTGCCAGCTCACCTGGACAGGGCCAAGAGACCCAGTACTTC. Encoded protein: CASSPGQGQETQYF.

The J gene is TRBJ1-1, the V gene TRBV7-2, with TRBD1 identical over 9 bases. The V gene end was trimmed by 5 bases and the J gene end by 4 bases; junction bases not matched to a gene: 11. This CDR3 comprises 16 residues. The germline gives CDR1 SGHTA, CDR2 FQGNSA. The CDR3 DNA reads TGTGCCAGCAGCCGCGACAGGGGGTCTGTTCGCACTGAAGCTTTCTTT. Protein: CASSRDRGSVRTEAFF.

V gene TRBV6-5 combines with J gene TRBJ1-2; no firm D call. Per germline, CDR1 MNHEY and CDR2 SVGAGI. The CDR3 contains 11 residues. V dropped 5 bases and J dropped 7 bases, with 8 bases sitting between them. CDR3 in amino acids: CASSTRSGYTF. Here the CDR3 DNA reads TGTGCCAGCAGTACTAGGAGTGGCTACACCTTC.

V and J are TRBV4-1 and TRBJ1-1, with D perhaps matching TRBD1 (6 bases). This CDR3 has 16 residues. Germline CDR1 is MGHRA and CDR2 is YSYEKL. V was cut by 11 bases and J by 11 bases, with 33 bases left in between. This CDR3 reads CASKPSPQAQGYRAFF. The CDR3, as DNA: TGCGCCTCCAAGCCATCCCCACAAGCACAGGGTTATCGGGCTTTCTTT.

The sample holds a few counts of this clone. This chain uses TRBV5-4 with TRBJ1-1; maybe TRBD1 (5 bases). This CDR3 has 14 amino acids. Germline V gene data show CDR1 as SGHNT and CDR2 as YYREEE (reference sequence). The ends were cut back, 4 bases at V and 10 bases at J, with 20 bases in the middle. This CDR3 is CASSELTVAKAAFF. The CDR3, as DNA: TGTGCCAGCAGCGAGCTGACAGTTGCGAAGGCAGCTTTCTTT.

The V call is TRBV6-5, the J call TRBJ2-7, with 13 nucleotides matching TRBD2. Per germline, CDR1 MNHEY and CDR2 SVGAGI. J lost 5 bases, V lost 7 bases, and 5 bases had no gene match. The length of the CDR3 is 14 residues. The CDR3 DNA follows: TGTGCCAGCACCGGACTAGCGGGAGTCAACGAGCAGTACTTC. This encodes CASTGLAGVNEQYF.

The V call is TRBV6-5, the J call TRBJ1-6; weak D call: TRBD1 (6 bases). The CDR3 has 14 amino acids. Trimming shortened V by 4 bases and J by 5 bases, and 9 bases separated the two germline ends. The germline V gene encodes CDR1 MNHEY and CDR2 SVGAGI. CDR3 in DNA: TGTGCCAGCAGTTTCCGACAGGATAATTCACCCCTCCACTTT. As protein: CASSFRQDNSPLHF.

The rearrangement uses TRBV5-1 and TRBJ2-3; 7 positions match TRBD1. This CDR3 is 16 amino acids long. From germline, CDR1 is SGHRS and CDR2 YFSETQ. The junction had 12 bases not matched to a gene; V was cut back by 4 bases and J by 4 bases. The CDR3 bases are TGCGCCAGCAGCGCACGGGGACAGTCTTTTGCAGATACGCAGTATTTT. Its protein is CASSARGQSFADTQYF.

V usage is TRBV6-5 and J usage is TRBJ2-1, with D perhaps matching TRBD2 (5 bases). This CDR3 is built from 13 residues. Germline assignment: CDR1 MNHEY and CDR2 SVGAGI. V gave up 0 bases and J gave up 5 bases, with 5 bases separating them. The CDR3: CASSYSRDNEQFF. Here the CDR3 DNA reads TGTGCCAGCAGTTACTCGAGGGACAATGAGCAGTTCTTC.

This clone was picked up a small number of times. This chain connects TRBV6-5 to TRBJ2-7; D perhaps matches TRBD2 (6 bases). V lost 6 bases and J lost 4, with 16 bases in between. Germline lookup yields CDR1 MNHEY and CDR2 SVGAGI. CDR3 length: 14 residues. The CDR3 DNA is TGTGCCAGCAGCGGGGGAGCCGGGGCTTACGAGCAGTACGTC. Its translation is CASSGGAGAYEQYV.

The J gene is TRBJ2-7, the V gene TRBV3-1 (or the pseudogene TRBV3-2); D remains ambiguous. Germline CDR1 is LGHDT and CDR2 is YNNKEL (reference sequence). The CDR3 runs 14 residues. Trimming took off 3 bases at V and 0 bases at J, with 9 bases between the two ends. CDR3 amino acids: CASSHSAASYEQYF. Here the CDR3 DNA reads TGTGCCAGCAGCCATTCTGCGGCCTCCTACGAGCAGTACTTC.